Reported below is one T cell receptor beta chain. Its antigen is not identified. These data originate in a study of radiotherapy plus CTLA-4 blockade in lung cancer. At the level of the study: Patients showed objective responses in about 18% of cases and disease control in roughly 31%.

The study gave focal radiation plus ipilimumab CTLA-4 blockade to patients with chemo-refractory metastatic non-small-cell lung cancer. CDR1 is ENHRY, CDR2 SYGVKD, per germline. The CDR3 is 18 residues long. Trimming left V 0 bases short and J 3 bases short, with 20 bases between. Findings and limits, study-wide: Tumor-derived TCR clones expanded in blood after radiotherapy plus ipilimumab.

Using immunoSEQ multiplex PCR, the repertoire was profiled, and TCRdb retains in-frame clones only, with some absent. The sample lists 80,000 to 100,000 clones; 88% were seen once. The TCR sequence derives from a human donor with non-small cell lung cancer that progressed on radiotherapy plus ipilimumab. Material: peripheral blood, obtained from a patient treated with radiotherapy plus ipilimumab. The V and J genes are TRBV10-3 and TRBJ1-2; D perhaps matches TRBD1 (5 bases). The CDR3 reads CAISESSGGVTEYYGYTF. CDR3 DNA: TGTGCCATCAGTGAGTCGAGTGGGGGTGTTACTGAGTACTATGGCTACACCTTC.